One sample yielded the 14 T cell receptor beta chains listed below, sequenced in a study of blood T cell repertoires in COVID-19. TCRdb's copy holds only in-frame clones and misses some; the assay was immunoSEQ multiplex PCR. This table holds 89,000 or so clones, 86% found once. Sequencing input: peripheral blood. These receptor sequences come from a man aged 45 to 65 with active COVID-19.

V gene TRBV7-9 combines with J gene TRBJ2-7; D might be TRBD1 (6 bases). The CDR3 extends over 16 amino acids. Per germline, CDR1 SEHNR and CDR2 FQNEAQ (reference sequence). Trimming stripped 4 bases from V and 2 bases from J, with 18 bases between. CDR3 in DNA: TGTGCCAGCAGCTCAGCGGACAGCCCTTTTACCTACGAGCAGTACTTC. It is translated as CASSSADSPFTYEQYF.

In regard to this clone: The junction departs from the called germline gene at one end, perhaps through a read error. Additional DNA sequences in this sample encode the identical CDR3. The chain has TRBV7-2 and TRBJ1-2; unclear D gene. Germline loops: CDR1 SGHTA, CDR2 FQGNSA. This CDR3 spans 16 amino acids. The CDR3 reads CASSLMSSSSIYGYTF. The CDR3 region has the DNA TGTGCCAGCAGCTTAATGAGTAGCAGTTCAATCTATGGTTACACCTTC.

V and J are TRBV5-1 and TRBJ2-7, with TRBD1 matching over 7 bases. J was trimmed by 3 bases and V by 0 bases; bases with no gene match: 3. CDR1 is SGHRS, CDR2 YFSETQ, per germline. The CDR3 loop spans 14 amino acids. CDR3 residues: CASSLGAGGYEQYF. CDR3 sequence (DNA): TGCGCCAGCAGCTTGGGTGCAGGGGGCTACGAGCAGTACTTC.

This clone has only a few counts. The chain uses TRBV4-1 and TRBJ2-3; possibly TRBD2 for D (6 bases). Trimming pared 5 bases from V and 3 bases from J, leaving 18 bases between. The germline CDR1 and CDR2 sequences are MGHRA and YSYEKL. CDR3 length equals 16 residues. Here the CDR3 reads CASSVLVGSVTDTQYF. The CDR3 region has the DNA TGCGCCAGCAGCGTACTGGTCGGGAGCGTGACAGATACGCAGTATTTT.

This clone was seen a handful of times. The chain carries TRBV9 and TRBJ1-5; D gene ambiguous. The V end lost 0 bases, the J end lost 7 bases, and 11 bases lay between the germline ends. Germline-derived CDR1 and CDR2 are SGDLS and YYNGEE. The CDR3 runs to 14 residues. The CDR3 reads CASSVGGGAQPQHF. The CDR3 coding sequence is TGTGCCAGCAGCGTAGGTGGCGGCGCGCAGCCCCAGCATTTT.

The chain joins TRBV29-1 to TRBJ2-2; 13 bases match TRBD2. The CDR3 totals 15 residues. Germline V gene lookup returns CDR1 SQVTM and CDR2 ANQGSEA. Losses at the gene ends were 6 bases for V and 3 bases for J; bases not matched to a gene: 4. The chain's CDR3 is CSVGTSGVHTGELFF. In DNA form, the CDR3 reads TGCAGCGTGGGGACTAGCGGGGTCCACACCGGGGAGCTGTTTTTT.

CDR3 DNA: TGTGCCACCAGGAACCCTAGGGGGGGCCCCCATGGCTACACCTTC. Protein: CATRNPRGGPHGYTF. The chain combines TRBV15 with TRBJ1-2, with D perhaps matching TRBD1 (6 bases). This CDR3 spans 15 amino acids. Deletions cut 6 bases from V and 6 bases from J, with 20 bases between. CDR1 and CDR2 from the germline V gene are LNHNV and YYDKDF (reference sequence).

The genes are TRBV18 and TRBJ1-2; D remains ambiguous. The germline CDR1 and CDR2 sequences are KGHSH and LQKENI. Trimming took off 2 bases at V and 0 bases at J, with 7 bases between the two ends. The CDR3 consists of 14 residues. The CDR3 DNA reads TGTGCCAGCTCACCAAGTACAGCTAACTATGGCTACACCTTC. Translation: CASSPSTANYGYTF.

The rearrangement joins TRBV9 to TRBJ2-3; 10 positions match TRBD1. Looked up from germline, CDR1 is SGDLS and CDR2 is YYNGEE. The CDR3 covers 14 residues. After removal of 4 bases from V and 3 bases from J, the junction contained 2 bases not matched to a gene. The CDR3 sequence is CASSPGQGTDTQYF. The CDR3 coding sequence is TGTGCCAGCAGCCCGGGACAGGGGACAGATACGCAGTATTTT.

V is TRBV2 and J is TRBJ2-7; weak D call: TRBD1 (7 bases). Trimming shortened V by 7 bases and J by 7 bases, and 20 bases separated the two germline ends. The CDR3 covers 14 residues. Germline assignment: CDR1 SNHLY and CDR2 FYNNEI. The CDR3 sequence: CASTPQGTPGEQYF. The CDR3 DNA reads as TGTGCCAGCACCCCACAGGGGACTCCGGGGGAGCAGTACTTC.

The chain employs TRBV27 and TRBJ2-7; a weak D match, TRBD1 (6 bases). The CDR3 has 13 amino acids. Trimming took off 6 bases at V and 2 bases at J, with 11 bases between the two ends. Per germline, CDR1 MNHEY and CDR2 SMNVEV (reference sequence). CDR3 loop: CASSPTGPYEQYF. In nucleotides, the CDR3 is TGTGCCAGCAGCCCAACAGGGCCCTACGAGCAGTACTTC.

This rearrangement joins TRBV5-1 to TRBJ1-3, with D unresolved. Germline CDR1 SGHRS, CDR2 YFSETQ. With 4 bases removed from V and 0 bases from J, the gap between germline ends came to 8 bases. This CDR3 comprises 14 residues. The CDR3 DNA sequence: TGCGCCAGCAGCCGGGAAAACTCTGGAAACACCATATATTTT. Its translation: CASSRENSGNTIYF.

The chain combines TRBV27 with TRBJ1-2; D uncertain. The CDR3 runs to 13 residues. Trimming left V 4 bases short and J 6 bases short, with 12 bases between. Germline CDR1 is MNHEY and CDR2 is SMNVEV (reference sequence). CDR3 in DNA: TGTGCCAGCAGTTACCGGGGTGGTAATGGCTACACCTTC. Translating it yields CASSYRGGNGYTF.

This CDR3 reads CASSQDNSPLHF. The CDR3 DNA is TGTGCCAGCAGTCAGGATAATTCACCCCTCCACTTT. The chain combines TRBV6-5 with TRBJ1-6; D gene uncertain. This CDR3 is built from 12 residues. V lost 5 bases, J lost 5 bases, and 4 bases lay in between. Germline V gene sequence: CDR1 MNHEY, CDR2 SVGAGI.